The 5 T cell receptor beta chains below were found in one sample sequenced in a study of T-cell memory formation after mild COVID-19. TCRdb used MiXCR to reprocess the 5' RACE reads, holding one entry per CDR3 protein. Of 150,000 to 200,000 distinct CDR3 sequences detected, 11% appear once; the ten largest clones hold approximately 3.4%. The sequenced material came from PBMCs or a T cell subset sorted from them (not recorded which). All receptors come from a man aged 18-30 years who had mild COVID-19 (a few samples of this study predate the infection). Cell type and time point are not known.

The chain links TRBV7-9 to TRBJ1-3, with 9 bases that match TRBD1. This CDR3 has 16 residues. V was clipped by 2 bases and J by 2 bases; unmatched bases: 4. Germline-derived CDR1 and CDR2 are SEHNR and FQNEAQ (reference sequence). Here the CDR3 DNA reads TGTGCCAGCAGCTTATCGAGACAGGGGGCTGGAAACACCATATATTTT. It encodes CASSLSRQGAGNTIYF.

This chain uses TRBV6-2 or TRBV6-3 with TRBJ2-2, with D tentatively TRBD1 or TRBD2 (5 bases each). The CDR3 extends over 15 amino acids. The germline V gene encodes CDR1 MNHEY and CDR2 SVGEGT. The V end lost 5 bases, the J end lost 3 bases, and 13 bases lay between the germline ends. The CDR3 bases are TGTGCCAGCAGTCTCGGGACGAGGGACACCGGGGAGCTGTTTTTT. This translates into CASSLGTRDTGELFF.

This clonotype was counted between two and nine times. The chain recombines TRBV29-1 with TRBJ2-2; TRBD2 might be the D (6 bases). CDR1 and CDR2 (germline): SQVTM, ANQGSEA. Trimming removed 4 bases at V and 2 bases at J, with 11 bases between. The CDR3 sequence is 14 residues long. The CDR3 DNA follows: TGCAGCGTTGTACGGGGGATAAACACCGGGGAGCTGTTTTTT. The encoded protein is CSVVRGINTGELFF.

This clonotype was seen only a few times. The J gene is TRBJ1-6, the V gene TRBV5-1; D unclear. Per germline, CDR1 SGHRS and CDR2 YFSETQ. The length of the CDR3 is 15 residues. V was clipped by 0 bases and J by 8 bases, with 12 bases between them. The CDR3 DNA reads TGCGCCAGCAGCTTGGAGGTTTTTGGAGATTCACCCCTCCACTTT. It codes for CASSLEVFGDSPLHF.

This clonotype was detected many times. The chain employs TRBV20-1 and TRBJ2-7; TRBD1 might be the D (6 bases). Deletions cut 4 bases from V and 2 bases from J, with 15 bases between. The germline gives CDR1 DFQATT, CDR2 SNEGSKA (reference sequence). CDR3 length equals 14 residues. As DNA, the CDR3 is TGCAGTGCTACCCCCGGGACACTTACCTACGAGCAGTACTTC. It codes for CSATPGTLTYEQYF.